The clone carrying this T cell receptor (beta chain) was found a few times. The antigen remains undetermined. This record comes from a study of memory CD4+ T cells and cytomegalovirus serostatus. V lost 3 bases to trimming and J lost 0 bases; unmatched junction nucleotides: 7. Germline CDR1 and CDR2: MGHRA and YSYEKL. There are 16 residues in the CDR3. Study-wide findings and caveats: CMV serostatus prediction reached median AUC approximately 0.95, or 0.91 with US-trained model. Of approximately 160 reported CMV TCRbeta sequences, just over 65 were found in memory CD4+ repertoires.

Study processing details: Out-of-frame sequences were removed, leaving a few million distinct TCRbeta sequences. Profiling relied on immunoSEQ multiplex PCR, and the TCRdb table lists in-frame clones only, not all of them. V and J calls and clone size are copied from that table; D and trimming were computed from the DNA. Of around 45,000 clones in the sample, 74% were seen once. The sort gate was single viable CD3+CD4+CD8-CD45RO+ cells for memory CD4+ T cells. Positive selection with CD4 microbeads enriched total CD4+ T cells. The sequencing input was memory CD4+ T cells from blood. The sequence was obtained from an adult in good health and CMV-seropositive. The rearrangement links TRBV4-1 to TRBJ2-7; 8 bases map to TRBD1. CDR3 nucleotide sequence: TGCGCCAGCAGCCACCAGGGGGCCCTGAGCTCCTACGAGCAGTACTTC. Residues: CASSHQGALSSYEQYF.